The source of this T cell receptor (beta chain) is a study of a mutant IDH1 vaccine in newly diagnosed glioma. Whole-study context: Every participant had undergone radiotherapy, temozolomide, or both before, and most underwent both.

With regard to this clone: As yet, its antigen is unknown.

This table comes from immunoSEQ multiplex PCR, and its TCRdb copy is limited to in-frame clones, with some not included. The sample comprises about 46,000 clones, roughly 92% of which are singletons, and 2.3% rests with the top ten. As to time point: week 35, safety follow-up. Doses consisted of 300 ug of mutant IDH1 20-mer peptide each, paired with topical imiquimod. This specimen consisted of PBMCs, obtained from a glioma patient whose treatment included an IDH1 peptide vaccine. The sequence was obtained from a man in his forties or fifties with glioma.

CDR3 region: CASRPTGANTEAFF. The CDR3 DNA follows: TGTGCCAGCAGGCCGACAGGGGCGAACACTGAAGCTTTCTTT. V is TRBV7-2 and J is TRBJ1-1; 8 bases align to TRBD1. The trim removed 6 bases at V and 1 base at J, leaving 4 bases unmatched. The CDR3 runs to 14 residues. The V gene's germline CDR1 is SGHTA and CDR2 FQGNSA.